One sample yielded the 25 T cell receptor beta chains listed below, sequenced in a study of blood T cell repertoires in COVID-19. Sequenced by immunoSEQ multiplex PCR; TCRdb stores in-frame clones only, minus some. Of around 380,000 clones in the sample, about 89% were seen once. Sample: PBMCs or T cells enriched from blood (not recorded which). All receptors derive from a man aged 30 to 45 who had recovered from COVID-19.

The chain uses TRBV2 and TRBJ1-2; 7 nucleotides agree with TRBD1. The CDR3 extends over 18 amino acids. V lost 0 bases and J lost 4; bases outside the gene matches: 14. The germline V gene encodes CDR1 SNHLY and CDR2 FYNNEI. CDR3 in amino acids: CASSEAFPLRGPTYGYTF. The CDR3 DNA sequence: TGTGCCAGCAGTGAAGCGTTTCCTTTAAGGGGGCCCACCTATGGCTACACCTTC.

This rearrangement joins TRBV6-5 to TRBJ2-7; D is undetermined. In germline, CDR1 is MNHEY, CDR2 SVGAGI. This CDR3 comprises 11 residues. Deletions cut 6 bases from V and 3 bases from J, with 6 bases between. CDR3 coding DNA: TGTGCCAGCAGCGGTCTCTACGAGCAGTACTTC. This sequence encodes CASSGLYEQYF.

This chain joins TRBV5-4 and TRBJ2-3, with 10 bases lining up with TRBD1. There are 16 residues in the CDR3. V trimming: 4 bases; J trimming: 6 bases; junction bases outside the gene matches: 11. CDR1 SGHNT and CDR2 YYREEE come from the germline V gene (reference sequence). CDR3 in amino acids: CASSRFSGTGADTQYF. In DNA, the CDR3 is TGTGCCAGCAGCCGTTTTTCCGGGACAGGGGCGGATACGCAGTATTTT.

The genes are TRBV19 and TRBJ2-7; D unresolved. The V end lost 6 bases, the J end lost 2 bases, and 17 bases lay between the germline ends. This CDR3 is 15 amino acids long. Looked up from germline, CDR1 is LNHDA and CDR2 is SQIVND (reference sequence). In nucleotides, the CDR3 is TGTGCCAGTAGCTACACCGCAGCGATGCCCTACGAGCAGTACTTC. Translation: CASSYTAAMPYEQYF.

Of note for this clone: A much larger clone is a single base away; this may be a read error. The chain has TRBV19 and TRBJ1-6; perhaps TRBD1 as D (6 bases). Looked up from germline, CDR1 is LNHDA and CDR2 is SQIVND (reference sequence). V lost 7 bases, J lost 2 bases, and 6 bases lay in between. The CDR3 runs 13 residues. The CDR3 bases are TGTGCCAGTACAGGGGCCTATAATTCACCCCTCCACTTT. This translates into CASTGAYNSPLHF.

The genes are TRBV6-2 or TRBV6-3 and TRBJ1-6, with D hard to call. V shed 0 bases and J shed 12 bases, with 9 bases lying between them. The CDR3 has 13 amino acids. The V gene's germline CDR1 is MNHEY and CDR2 SVGEGT. CDR3 sequence (DNA): TGTGCCAGCAGTTACTCCGACCGGGGACCCCTCCACTTT. This translates into CASSYSDRGPLHF.

V usage is TRBV30 and J usage is TRBJ1-2; 7 nucleotides agree with TRBD1. With 8 bases clipped from V and 4 bases from J, the junction kept 7 bases outside the gene matches. The CDR3 has 12 residues. Germline CDR1 and CDR2: GTSNPN and SVGIG (reference sequence). For the CDR3, the DNA is TGTGCCACCCTAACAGGGGCCTATGGCTACACCTTC. Translating gives CATLTGAYGYTF.

V usage is TRBV6-5 and J usage is TRBJ2-2, with 7 bases identical to TRBD2. The germline V gene has CDR1 MNHEY and CDR2 SVGAGI. The J segment lost 6 bases and the V segment lost 7 bases, leaving 5 bases of the junction unmatched. The CDR3 is made up of 13 amino acids. The CDR3 reads CASTLTSSGELFF. In nucleotides, the CDR3 is TGTGCCAGCACCCTGACTAGCTCCGGGGAGCTGTTTTTT.

The V call is TRBV5-6, the J call TRBJ2-4; D is ambiguous. Germline V lookup: CDR1 SGHDT, CDR2 YYEEEE. The CDR3 is made up of 14 amino acids. V was shortened by 4 bases and J by 8 bases, with 16 bases between the two germline ends. CDR3 bases: TGTGCCAGCAGCCGCCTTAGTGAGGTAGACATTCAGTACTTC. Its translation is CASSRLSEVDIQYF.

The chain is built from TRBV30 and TRBJ1-5; the D gene is possibly TRBD1 (6 bases). Per germline, CDR1 GTSNPN and CDR2 SVGIG (reference sequence). Trimming cost V 1 base and J 10 bases, with 20 bases left between them. The CDR3 is 15 amino acids. CDR3 residues: CAWSGGGRGTYPQHF. Written as DNA, the CDR3 is TGTGCCTGGAGTGGTGGAGGTAGGGGGACGTATCCCCAGCATTTT.

This chain uses TRBV2 with TRBJ2-5, with TRBD2 matching over 7 bases. The CDR3 consists of 14 residues. Per germline, CDR1 SNHLY and CDR2 FYNNEI. V was pared by 6 bases and J by 4 bases, with 8 bases of the junction left unmatched. The CDR3 DNA follows: TGTGCCAGCAGCCTAGGCGGGGGTTCAGAGACCCAGTACTTC. This translates into CASSLGGGSETQYF.

CDR3 nucleotide sequence: TGCGCCAGCAGTTTTGGACACGGGAGCAACTATGGCTACACCTTC. Translation: CASSFGHGSNYGYTF. The chain uses TRBV5-1 and TRBJ1-2; D might be TRBD1 (5 bases). The CDR3 extends over 15 amino acids. The V end was cut by 5 bases, the J end by 2 bases, with 16 bases between. Germline CDR1 and CDR2: SGHRS and YFSETQ.

The chain combines TRBV24-1 with TRBJ2-3; 13 nucleotides match TRBD2. The CDR3 loop spans 15 amino acids. CDR1 is KGHDR and CDR2 is SFDVKD in the germline V gene. V gave up 9 bases and J gave up 0 bases; unmatched junction bases: 2. The CDR3: CATGTSGDSTDTQYF. The CDR3 bases are TGTGCCACCGGGACTAGCGGGGATAGCACAGATACGCAGTATTTT.

J is TRBJ1-1 and V is TRBV3-1 (or the pseudogene TRBV3-2); TRBD1 might be the D (6 bases). Germline CDR1 LGHDT, CDR2 YNNKEL (reference sequence). CDR3 size: 15 residues. Between the trimmed V and J ends, which lost 6 bases and 1 base, there was a span of 15 bases. CDR3 sequence reads: CASSPPGQWNTEAFF. As DNA, the CDR3 is TGTGCCAGCAGTCCACCGGGACAATGGAACACTGAAGCTTTCTTT.

The rearrangement links TRBV4-1 to TRBJ1-4, with D perhaps TRBD1 (5 bases). Trimming pared 2 bases from V and 8 bases from J, leaving 12 bases between. Germline V CDR1 and CDR2: MGHRA, YSYEKL. CDR3 length: 14 residues. The CDR3 region is CASSQTTVSEKLFF. Here the CDR3 DNA reads TGCGCCAGCAGCCAAACGACAGTCAGCGAAAAACTGTTTTTT.

This sequence joins TRBV11-2 and TRBJ1-1; TRBD1 matches 10 bases. J gave up 5 bases and V 4 bases, and 7 bases lay outside the gene matches. Germline-derived CDR1 and CDR2 are SGHAT and FQNNGV. The length of the CDR3 is 15 residues. The CDR3 region has the DNA TGTGCCAGCAGCTCCAGACAGGGGGCGAAAACTGAAGCTTTCTTT. The encoded protein is CASSSRQGAKTEAFF.

This clone was observed a handful of times. The genes are TRBV12-3 or TRBV12-4 and TRBJ1-5; no reliable D call. The CDR3 totals 12 residues. The V gene lost 4 bases and the J gene lost 7 bases, with 8 bases spanning the gap. This CDR3 is CASSSPSQPQHF. For the CDR3, the DNA is TGTGCCAGCAGTTCCCCCTCCCAGCCCCAGCATTTT.

The chain recombines TRBV9 with TRBJ1-6; TRBD1 matches at 7 bases. The CDR3 has 14 amino acids. Germline CDR1 and CDR2: SGDLS and YYNGEE. J lost 5 bases, V lost 4 bases, and 3 bases had no gene match. As DNA, the CDR3 is TGTGCCAGCAGCAAACAGGGGAATAATTCACCCCTCCACTTT. Its translation is CASSKQGNNSPLHF.

This chain uses TRBV3-1 (or the pseudogene TRBV3-2) with TRBJ1-2, with D possibly matching TRBD1 (5 bases). There are 13 residues in the CDR3. Trimming took 6 bases from V and 6 from J, leaving 14 bases between them. From germline, CDR1 is LGHDT and CDR2 YNNKEL (reference sequence). CDR3 nucleotide sequence: TGTGCCAGCAGGGGTGGAGGGGTTGATGGCTACACCTTC. Translating gives CASRGGGVDGYTF.

V is TRBV18 and J is TRBJ1-1; 7 bases match TRBD1. Trimming cost V 8 bases and J 7 bases; bases outside gene matches: 13. The CDR3 consists of 14 residues. Germline V gene data show CDR1 as KGHSH and CDR2 as LQKENI. The CDR3 DNA sequence: TGTGCCAGCCTCCGGGAGGGGGCTCGGGGTGAAGCTTTCTTT. It specifies CASLREGARGEAFF.

The gene calls are TRBV19 and TRBJ1-2, with 8 bases that match TRBD1. V gave up 6 bases and J gave up 6 bases; unmatched junction bases: 6. This CDR3 is 13 amino acids long. The germline CDR1 and CDR2 sequences are LNHDA and SQIVND (reference sequence). The CDR3 sequence: CASRQDRDHGYTF. For the CDR3, the DNA is TGTGCCAGTAGACAGGACAGGGACCATGGCTACACCTTC.

The chain employs TRBV9 and TRBJ2-1, with 7 bases identical to TRBD2. The junction had 6 bases not matched to a gene; V was cut back by 3 bases and J by 3 bases. From germline, CDR1 is SGDLS and CDR2 YYNGEE. The CDR3 runs to 15 residues. CDR3 coding DNA: TGTGCCAGCAGCGCTTCGGGACTAAACTACAATGAGCAGTTCTTC. Translating it yields CASSASGLNYNEQFF.

To note about this clone: The same CDR3 is also encoded by other DNA sequences in this sample. This rearrangement joins TRBV30 to TRBJ1-5; 7 positions match TRBD1. CDR1 GTSNPN and CDR2 SVGIG come from the germline V gene (reference sequence). The CDR3 contains 13 residues. The ends lost 1 base at V and 8 bases at J; junction bases unmatched: 5. The CDR3 region is CAWSGQGTEPQHF. For the CDR3, the DNA is TGTGCCTGGAGTGGACAGGGAACAGAGCCCCAGCATTTT.

The CDR3 spells CASSLLGSAYEQYF. The CDR3 nucleotides are TGTGCCAGCAGTTTATTAGGCAGCGCCTACGAGCAGTACTTC. The V and J genes are TRBV27 and TRBJ2-7; D is ambiguous. The V end lost 1 base, the J end lost 2 bases, and 9 bases lay between the germline ends. The CDR3 has 14 amino acids. Germline V gene sequence: CDR1 MNHEY, CDR2 SMNVEV (reference sequence).

V usage is TRBV5-1 and J usage is TRBJ1-2; tentative D call: TRBD1 (6 bases). The V end was cut by 2 bases, the J end by 3 bases, with 14 bases between. CDR1 and CDR2 (germline): SGHRS, YFSETQ. CDR3 length equals 15 residues. The CDR3 DNA sequence: TGCGCCAGCAGCTTAGGGGGAGGGGGAGACTATGGCTACACCTTC. Its translation: CASSLGGGGDYGYTF.